One sample yielded the 26 T cell receptor beta chains listed below, sequenced in a study of blood T cell repertoires in COVID-19. Libraries were prepared by immunoSEQ multiplex PCR; TCRdb keeps only in-frame clonotypes and omits some of them. Altogether under 250,000 clones are present, roughly 84% being singletons, with the ten largest covering around 13%. Sample: peripheral blood. The receptors shown here come from a human donor in a cohort sampled during active COVID-19.

The count of this clone is one. This sequence joins TRBV19 and TRBJ1-2, with 7 bases identical to TRBD1. J gave up 4 bases and V 6 bases, and 8 bases lay outside the gene matches. The CDR3 spans 14 residues. Germline V gene sequence: CDR1 LNHDA, CDR2 SQIVND (reference sequence). CDR3 sequence: CASSHGQVVYGYTF. The CDR3 nucleotides read TGTGCCAGTAGCCACGGACAGGTCGTCTATGGCTACACCTTC.

The J gene is TRBJ2-1, the V gene TRBV6-1; 14 bases match TRBD2. V lost 4 bases and J lost 1; bases outside the gene matches: 6. CDR3 length: 18 amino acids. Germline V gene sequence: CDR1 MNHNS, CDR2 SASEGT. The CDR3 DNA is TGTGCCAGCAGTGGACTGGGGACTAGCGGGAGTTCCTACAATGAGCAGTTCTTC. Protein sequence: CASSGLGTSGSSYNEQFF.

V and J are TRBV9 and TRBJ2-1, with a tentative D call TRBD2 (5 bases). Germline V gives CDR1 SGDLS, CDR2 YYNGEE. Deletions cut 5 bases from V and 9 bases from J, with 21 bases between. The CDR3 loop spans 15 amino acids. CDR3 nucleotides: TGTGCCAGCAGTAAGGACCCGGACTCTGCCCGTGAGCAGTTCTTC. The encoded protein is CASSKDPDSAREQFF.

The CDR3 region has the DNA TGCGCCAGCAGCTTGGGCGGGGTGTACTCCTACAATGAGCAGTTCTTC. Translation gives CASSLGGVYSYNEQFF. The J gene is TRBJ2-1, the V gene TRBV5-1; tentative D call: TRBD2 (6 bases). CDR3 length equals 16 residues. The V gene's germline CDR1 is SGHRS and CDR2 YFSETQ. The germline V and J ends were trimmed by 0 bases and 0 bases, with 10 bases remaining between them.

This chain uses TRBV28 with TRBJ1-5; 10 bases agree with TRBD1. The CDR3 loop spans 15 amino acids. Germline CDR1 MDHEN, CDR2 SYDVKM. Losses at the gene ends were 6 bases for V and 2 bases for J; bases not matched to a gene: 4. Here the CDR3 reads CASSRTGGGNQPQHF. CDR3 sequence (DNA): TGTGCCAGCAGCCGGACAGGGGGTGGCAATCAGCCCCAGCATTTT.

V gene TRBV28 combines with J gene TRBJ1-1; 7 bases map to TRBD1. The germline V gene encodes CDR1 MDHEN and CDR2 SYDVKM. Germline trimming cut 5 bases from V and 3 bases from J; bases unmatched to any gene: 9. The CDR3 totals 15 residues. In DNA form, the CDR3 reads TGTGCCAGCAGTACAATAGGGGGACAGCACACTGAAGCTTTCTTT. Encoded protein: CASSTIGGQHTEAFF.

The table lists this clone with a few counts. The chain carries TRBV11-2 and TRBJ1-1, with D possibly being TRBD1 (6 bases). Trimming removed 5 bases at V and 7 bases at J, with 17 bases between. The germline CDR1 and CDR2 sequences are SGHAT and FQNNGV. CDR3 length equals 14 residues. CDR3 residues: CASSHLLGAGEAFF. For the CDR3, the DNA is TGTGCCAGCAGCCACTTGCTGGGGGCGGGTGAAGCTTTCTTT.

The chain couples TRBV3-1 (or the pseudogene TRBV3-2) to TRBJ1-2, with a weak D call TRBD1 (5 bases). Trimming cost V 4 bases and J 5 bases, with 14 bases left between them. Germline CDR1 reads LGHDT; CDR2 reads YNNKEL (reference sequence). This CDR3 comprises 14 residues. CDR3 in DNA: TGTGCCAGCAGCCCCCTGGGGGGTCAATATGGCTACACCTTC. This encodes CASSPLGGQYGYTF.

This rearrangement joins TRBV5-4 to TRBJ1-2, with D uncertain. This CDR3 has 13 residues. Trimming removed 3 bases at V and 6 bases at J, with 12 bases between. The germline gives CDR1 SGHNT, CDR2 YYREEE (reference sequence). CDR3 residues: CASSSSLTHGYTF. The CDR3 coding sequence is TGTGCCAGCAGCTCTAGCCTTACTCATGGCTACACCTTC. Variable domain in full (rest from reference TRBV5-4 and TRBJ1-2): ETGVTQSPTHLIKTRGQQVTLRCSSQSGHNTVSWYQQALGQGPQFIFQYYREEENGRGNFPPRFSGLQFPNYSSELNVNALELDDSALYLCASSSSLTHGYTFGSGTRLTVV.

The CDR3 nucleotides are TGTGCCAGCAGCGGGGGTGCGGGAGTTGCGGACAATGAGCAGTTCTTC. Translation: CASSGGAGVADNEQFF. V and J are TRBV7-9 and TRBJ2-1; TRBD2 matches 7 bases. The germline CDR1 and CDR2 sequences are SEHNR and FQNEAQ (reference sequence). The CDR3 loop spans 16 amino acids. V lost 5 bases, J lost 5 bases, and 12 bases stayed unmatched.

This chain uses TRBV5-1 with TRBJ2-2; TRBD1 might be the D (6 bases). CDR1 and CDR2 from the germline V gene are SGHRS and YFSETQ. The length of the CDR3 is 13 residues. Trimming left V 1 base short and J 7 bases short, with 8 bases between. The CDR3 loop reads CASSLSRGGELFF. The CDR3 coding sequence is TGCGCCAGCAGCTTGAGCAGGGGCGGGGAGCTGTTTTTT. The complete variable domain, with remaining parts taken from reference TRBV5-1 and TRBJ2-2, reads KAGVTQTPRYLIKTRGQQVTLSCSPISGHRSVSWYQQTPGQGLQFLFEYFSETQRNKGNFPGRFSGRQFSNSRSEMNVSTLELGDSALYLCASSLSRGGELFFGEGSRLTVL.

This rearrangement joins TRBV10-2 to TRBJ2-7, with a weak D call TRBD2 (6 bases). From germline, CDR1 is WSHSY and CDR2 SAAADI. There are 15 residues in the CDR3. Deletions cut 3 bases from V and 2 bases from J, with 14 bases between. For the CDR3, the DNA is TGCGCCAGCAGTGAAAGGAGGGGTCGGACCTACGAGCAGTACTTC. Protein product: CASSERRGRTYEQYF.

The chain uses TRBV5-1 and TRBJ2-6; perhaps TRBD1 as D (7 bases). Germline V lookup: CDR1 SGHRS, CDR2 YFSETQ. This CDR3 is 17 amino acids long. Between the trimmed V and J ends, which lost 0 bases and 4 bases, there was a span of 14 bases. For the CDR3, the DNA is TGCGCCAGCAGCTTGGAACAGGGGAGGTTAGGGGCCAACGTCCTGACTTTC. Translated: CASSLEQGRLGANVLTF. The variable domain in full, completed from reference TRBV5-1 and TRBJ2-6, reads KAGVTQTPRYLIKTRGQQVTLSCSPISGHRSVSWYQQTPGQGLQFLFEYFSETQRNKGNFPGRFSGRQFSNSRSEMNVSTLELGDSALYLCASSLEQGRLGANVLTFGAGSRLTVL.

The gene calls are TRBV12-3 or TRBV12-4 and TRBJ1-2; D unresolved. CDR3 length: 11 residues. Trimming removed 1 base at V and 11 bases at J, with 8 bases between. This CDR3 is CASSLGRGYTF. CDR3 nucleotides: TGTGCCAGCAGTTTAGGCCGGGGTTACACCTTC.

The rearrangement links TRBV9 to TRBJ2-7; TRBD2 matches 7 bases. The CDR3 runs to 12 residues. The junction had 3 bases not matched to a gene; V was cut back by 4 bases and J by 5 bases. Looked up from germline, CDR1 is SGDLS and CDR2 is YYNGEE. The CDR3 reads CASSLRGDEQYF. CDR3 nucleotides: TGTGCCAGCAGCCTCCGGGGGGACGAGCAGTACTTC.

This clone was detected ten times or more. The same CDR3 also results from other DNA sequences found in this sample. The chain carries TRBV5-4 and TRBJ2-1, with D unclear. This CDR3 is built from 16 residues. The germline V gene has CDR1 SGHNT and CDR2 YYREEE (reference sequence). V was pared by 0 bases and J by 0 bases, with 10 bases between. DNA of the CDR3: TGTGCCAGCAGCTTGGCCGGTAGCAGCTCCTACAATGAGCAGTTCTTC. It translates to CASSLAGSSSYNEQFF.

The chain recombines TRBV20-1 with TRBJ2-7, with 7 bases lining up with TRBD1. Germline V gene lookup returns CDR1 DFQATT and CDR2 SNEGSKA (reference sequence). The J segment lost 2 bases and the V segment lost 3 bases, leaving 7 bases of the junction unmatched. The CDR3 runs 14 residues. The CDR3 coding sequence is TGCAGTGCTAGTGGTGCAGGGGGAACCTACGAGCAGTACTTC. Encoded protein: CSASGAGGTYEQYF.

This sequence joins TRBV28 and TRBJ2-5, with a tentative D call TRBD2 (5 bases). Per germline, CDR1 MDHEN and CDR2 SYDVKM. Trimming shortened V by 3 bases and J by 1 base, and 15 bases separated the two germline ends. This CDR3 spans 16 amino acids. This CDR3 reads CASSFPGSSPQETQYF. Written as DNA, the CDR3 is TGTGCCAGCAGTTTCCCGGGGTCGTCCCCCCAAGAGACCCAGTACTTC.

CDR3 in DNA: TGTGCCAGCAGTTACGTAGACAGGGTTCGCGGTCAGCCCCAGCATTTT. This translates into CASSYVDRVRGQPQHF. The chain links TRBV6-2 or TRBV6-3 to TRBJ1-5; TRBD1 agrees at 7 bases. The V gene end was trimmed by 2 bases and the J gene end by 6 bases; junction bases not matched to a gene: 10. The CDR3 is 16 residues long. Germline V gene lookup returns CDR1 MNHEY and CDR2 SVGEGT.

The J gene is TRBJ2-7, the V gene TRBV6-1; D is possibly TRBD2 (5 bases). Between the trimmed V and J ends, which lost 3 bases and 6 bases, there was a span of 12 bases. This CDR3 spans 13 amino acids. Germline V gene data show CDR1 as MNHNS and CDR2 as SASEGT. The DNA of the CDR3 is TGTGCCAGCAGTGAGGTTTCGGGGATCGAGCAGTACTTC. Translating it yields CASSEVSGIEQYF.

This clone was counted between two and nine times. The CDR3 protein is CASSSHSVRDTDTQYF. The CDR3 DNA reads TGTGCCAGCAGTTCCCACAGCGTGCGGGACACAGATACGCAGTATTTT. The chain joins TRBV28 to TRBJ2-3; maybe TRBD2 (6 bases). This CDR3 spans 16 amino acids. Germline V CDR1 and CDR2: MDHEN, SYDVKM. The V gene lost 4 bases and the J gene lost 2 bases, with 16 bases spanning the gap. Based on the CDR3 plus reference TRBV28 and TRBJ2-3, the full variable domain is DVKVTQSSRYLVKRTGEKVFLECVQDMDHENMFWYRQDPGLGLRLIYFSYDVKMKEKGDIPEGYSVSREKKERFSLILESASTNQTSMYLCASSSHSVRDTDTQYFGPGTRLTVL.

The chain uses TRBV5-8 and TRBJ2-1, with 14 bases that match TRBD2. CDR3 length: 18 amino acids. J was trimmed by 4 bases and V by 6 bases; bases with no gene match: 12. Germline CDR1 reads SGHTS; CDR2 reads YDEGEE. CDR3 sequence: CASTRQRTSGRPYNEQFF. CDR3 coding DNA: TGTGCCAGCACCAGGCAAAGGACTAGCGGGAGGCCATACAATGAGCAGTTCTTC.

This chain uses TRBV29-1 with TRBJ2-7; possibly TRBD2 for D (5 bases). Trimming shortened V by 6 bases and J by 6 bases, and 9 bases separated the two germline ends. Germline CDR1 is SQVTM and CDR2 is ANQGSEA. The CDR3 extends over 10 amino acids. The CDR3 nucleotides read TGCAGCGTCACCGGGGTCGAGCAGTACTTC. Amino acid sequence: CSVTGVEQYF.

For the CDR3, the DNA is TGTGCCAGCAGCTTTCAAGGATCAGGGGGCTATGGCTACACCTTC. Encoded protein: CASSFQGSGGYGYTF. The chain recombines TRBV5-5 with TRBJ1-2; 7 bases are a match to TRBD1. Per germline, CDR1 SGHKS and CDR2 YYEKEE (reference sequence). The CDR3 is 15 residues long. J gave up 4 bases and V 2 bases, and 8 bases lay outside the gene matches.

The gene calls are TRBV4-1 and TRBJ2-5; the D gene is possibly TRBD2 (6 bases). This CDR3 has 20 residues. V was shortened by 0 bases and J by 5 bases, with 28 bases between the two germline ends. Germline CDR1 MGHRA, CDR2 YSYEKL. For the CDR3, the DNA is TGCGCCAGCAGCCAAGAAATAGGGCTGCAGTGGGAGGCCCAGATTGAGACCCAGTACTTC. Translating it yields CASSQEIGLQWEAQIETQYF.

This chain links TRBV24-1 with TRBJ2-7; 11 nucleotides align to TRBD1. V lost 1 base and J lost 7; bases outside the gene matches: 11. This CDR3 comprises 17 residues. Per the germline V gene, CDR1 is KGHDR and CDR2 is SFDVKD. DNA for the CDR3: TGTGCCACCAGTGATTTCGCCGGGACAGGGGGAAGGAGAGAGCAGTACTTC. It yields the protein CATSDFAGTGGRREQYF.